Listed below are T cell receptor beta chains from one sample, sequenced in a study of T cells in localized non-small cell lung cancer. The assay was immunoSEQ multiplex PCR, and TCRdb's table has in-frame clones only and misses some. The data contain 3,500 to 5,000 clones, 25% of them seen just once; the ten biggest clones take up almost 8.5%. Sequences were derived from lung tumor tissue, sampled before any cancer treatment. The origin of the receptors is a male donor older than 55 with stage I lung adenocarcinoma. Both conserved end residues are part of each CDR3. The D gene is left open where the match is weak. Only part of the rows carry a size: once, few, many, or a class if the clone is expanded.

TRBJ1-2 NA TRBV14 NA TGTGCCAGCAGCCAAGATCTCCTCTCGAGCTATGGCTACACCTTC CASSQDLLSSYGYTF
TRBJ2-7 NA TRBV6-8 few TGTGCCAGCAGACTAAAGGTGGGCAGCTACGAGCAGTACTTC CASRLKVGSYEQYF
TRBJ2-3 NA TRBV9 NA TGTGCCAGCAGCCCTTCGGGCGGGTCCTACACAGATACGCAGTATTTT CASSPSGGSYTDTQYF
TRBJ2-7 NA TRBV9 NA TGTGCCAGCAGCCCTTACACGGGCCTGGGGCAGTACTTC CASSPYTGLGQYF
TRBJ2-1 TRBD2 TRBV6-8 few TGTGCCAGCAGTGATGCCGGGACTAGCGGGCCCAATGAGCAGTTCTTC CASSDAGTSGPNEQFF
TRBJ2-2 NA TRBV7-6 NA TGTGCCAGCAGCGTCACGGGGCGGATAAACACCGGGGAGCTGTTTTTT CASSVTGRINTGELFF
TRBJ2-1 NA TRBV11-3 NA TGTGCCAGCAGCTTAGATGCCGCGGGACACAATGAGCAGTTCTTC CASSLDAAGHNEQFF
TRBJ2-3 TRBD2 TRBV30 NA TGTGCCTGGAGTGTGGCTAGCGGGGGAAATACGCAGTATTTT CAWSVASGGNTQYF
TRBJ2-7 NA TRBV19 NA TGTGCCAGTAGTAGCCCCCTCGGGGCTACATACTACGAGCAGTACTTC CASSSPLGATYYEQYF
TRBJ1-2 TRBD1 TRBV18 NA TGTGCCAGCTCCCCTGGACAGGGGGTGGGTGGCTACACCTTC CASSPGQGVGGYTF
TRBJ1-6 TRBD1 TRBV6-8 NA TGTGCCAGCAGCGCAGACAGGGGGAATTCACCCCTCCACTTT CASSADRGNSPLHF
TRBJ1-1 NA TRBV10-3 NA TGTGCCATCAGTGAGTCGAAGTCCCGGGGAGAGAACACTGAAGCTTTCTTT CAISESKSRGENTEAFF
TRBJ2-5 TRBD2 TRBV5-1 NA TGCGCCAGCAGCCCCCAACTAGCGGGGAGGGAGACCCAGTACTTC CASSPQLAGRETQYF
TRBJ2-1 NA TRBV6-8 NA TGTGCCAGCAGCTCCGGACAGGGAGGGTTTGATGAGCAGTTCTTC CASSSGQGGFDEQFF
TRBJ1-2 NA TRBV29-1 NA TGCAGCGTTGAAGCCCTCACAGTGCTCCAAGGCTATGGCTACACCTTC CSVEALTVLQGYGYTF
TRBJ2-2 NA TRBV25-1 NA TGTGCCAGCAGGGGGCGCGGCACCGGGGAGCTGTTTTTT CASRGRGTGELFF
TRBJ1-1 NA TRBV6-8 few TGTGCCAGCAAGCAACAGGGAGTGGACACTGAAGCTTTCTTT CASKQQGVDTEAFF
TRBJ1-2 NA TRBV11-3 few TGTGCCAGCAGTCGCGGAACCCAGGGTAACTATGGCTACACCTTC CASSRGTQGNYGYTF
TRBJ1-1 NA TRBV1 NA TGCGCCAGCAGCCACGACCAGGGGATCGGGAACACTGAAGCTTTCTTT CASSHDQGIGNTEAFF
TRBJ2-2 TRBD1 TRBV19 few TGTGCCAGTACTAACCGGGACAGGGCAGTGTCCGGGGAGCTGTTTTTT CASTNRDRAVSGELFF
TRBJ1-5 NA TRBV29-1 NA TGCAGCGTTGAAGATTTTGGGAGCCGCCGAAATCAGCCCCAGCATTTT CSVEDFGSRRNQPQHF
TRBJ1-6 TRBD1 TRBV28 few TGTGCCAGCAACCGGGACAGGAATTCACCCCTCCACTTT CASNRDRNSPLHF
TRBJ2-7 TRBD1 TRBV11-3 many TGTGCCAGCAGCCGGACCGGGACAGGCTACGAGCAGTACTTC CASSRTGTGYEQYF
TRBJ1-2 NA TRBV18 large TGTGCCAGCTCACCAGCAGGGGCAGGGGATGGCTACACCTTC CASSPAGAGDGYTF
TRBJ1-6 NA TRBV11-3 few TGTGCCAGCAGCTTTACGTTCTGGGAGAGCTCCTATAATTCACCCCTCCACTTT CASSFTFWESSYNSPLHF
TRBJ1-5 TRBD1 TRBV19 NA TGTGCCAGTAGACAGGGGGGAAGGGGCAATCAGCCCCAGCATTTT CASRQGGRGNQPQHF
TRBJ2-7 NA TRBV19 few TGTGCCAGTAGTATAATGGGGCGTGGGGAGGAGCAGTACTTC CASSIMGRGEEQYF
TRBJ1-4 NA TRBV9 NA TGTGCCAGCAGCGCTACAGGAGCAACTAATGAAAAACTGTTTTTT CASSATGATNEKLFF
TRBJ2-5 TRBD2 TRBV6-8 few TGTGCCATCGCCGAAGCGGGGGGCCTACAAGAGACCCAGTACTTC CAIAEAGGLQETQYF
TRBJ1-5 TRBD1 TRBV15 NA TGTGCCACCAGCAGACCAGGACAGGGAGGAGATCAGCCCCAGCATTTT CATSRPGQGGDQPQHF
TRBJ1-6 NA TRBV13 few TGTGCCAGCTCCCCAATGGGGGGTTTTCAATCCTGGCTTTATAATTCACCCCTCCACTTT CASSPMGGFQSWLYNSPLHF
TRBJ1-6 NA TRBV5-1 NA TGCGCCAGCAGCTGGGCCGGGACGGAAAATTCACCCCTCCACTTT CASSWAGTENSPLHF
TRBJ2-3 TRBD2 TRBV19 few TGTGCCAGTAGTATAGGGACTAGCAGTGCAGATACGCAGTATTTT CASSIGTSSADTQYF
TRBJ1-5 NA TRBV18 few TGTGCCAGCTCACCAAGGGGGAATCAGCCCCAGCATTTT CASSPRGNQPQHF
TRBJ2-2 NA TRBV23-1 NA TGCGCCAGCAGTCAAGGGATAGAGAACACCGGGGAGCTGTTTTTT CASSQGIENTGELFF
TRBJ1-3 NA TRBV19 NA TGTGCCAGTAGTCAGGTCGGAAACTCTGGAAACACCATATATTTT CASSQVGNSGNTIYF
TRBJ1-1 NA TRBV6-8 large TGTGCCAGCAGTTACTCGATATTAGGGGACACTGAAGCTTTCTTT CASSYSILGDTEAFF
TRBJ1-1 TRBD1 TRBV11-3 few TGTGCCAGCAGCCTCCAGGGGGCCTTCGATACTGAAGCTTTCTTT CASSLQGAFDTEAFF
TRBJ1-2 NA TRBV11-3 many TGTGCCAGCAGCGCAACCCTCCAGGGGCCTCTTGGGGGCTACACCTTC CASSATLQGPLGGYTF
TRBJ2-1 NA TRBV7-6 NA TGTGCCAGCAGCTTAAGTGGCGGATCCTACAATGAGCAGTTCTTC CASSLSGGSYNEQFF
TRBJ1-1 NA TRBV11-3 NA TGTGCCAGCAGCGCTTGGGGTGGGACGAACACTGAAGCTTTCTTT CASSAWGGTNTEAFF
TRBJ1-6 NA TRBV9 medium-sized TGTGCCAGCAGCGTAAATCCCGATCGGGGGGATTATTCACCCCTCCACTTT CASSVNPDRGDYSPLHF
TRBJ1-1 NA TRBV30 NA TGTGCCTGGAGTGTCACAGAGGGCACTGAAGCTTTCTTT CAWSVTEGTEAFF
TRBJ2-2 NA TRBV11-3 medium-sized TGTGCCAGCGGGGTGGCGAGGAACACCGGGGAGCTGTTTTTT CASGVARNTGELFF